A single T cell receptor (beta chain) is shown here with its context. The target antigen is unknown. This specimen belongs to a study of T cell responses to AZD1222 COVID-19 vaccine. CDR3 length: 15 residues. V was trimmed by 2 bases and J by 5 bases, leaving 15 bases between them. Germline V gene sequence: CDR1 SGHAT, CDR2 FQNNGV. Whole-study results and caveats: Donor demographics were predominantly white British with a female majority; clonal diversity may be underestimated. The study sampled repertoires only after the peak T cell response. Baseline seropositivity characterized only a handful of AZD1222 recipients. Regions 160-218 and 743-854 held dominance among vaccine-associated CD4 TCRs, which spanned spike.

Sequencing used immunoSEQ multiplex PCR; TCRdb keeps in-frame clones, though not all of them. Here the sample spans 90,000 to 120,000 clones, 90% to 95% being singletons. This TCR derives from an adult in good health. The V call is TRBV11-2, the J call TRBJ2-5, with no clear D. This material consisted of peripheral blood, taken on day 0 of AZD1222 vaccination. DNA for the CDR3: TGTGCCAGCAGCTTAATGTTTATGACCGGGGAGACCCAGTACTTC. Encoded protein: CASSLMFMTGETQYF.